What follows are 8 T cell receptor beta chains derived from one specimen sequenced in a study of blood T cell repertoires in COVID-19. The data were produced by immunoSEQ multiplex PCR, yet TCRdb's version contains in-frame clones alone and is incomplete. The profile shows fewer than 250,000 clones, 85% to 90% of them singletons. What was sequenced was peripheral blood. The receptor set was obtained from a man between 60 and 70 years old with acute or convalescent COVID-19.

The V and J genes are TRBV12-5 and TRBJ2-3, with a tentative D call TRBD2 (7 bases). The CDR3 sequence is 16 residues long. CDR1 LGHNT and CDR2 FRNRAP come from the germline V gene. The ends were cut back, 4 bases at V and 5 bases at J, with 19 bases in the middle. The CDR3 is CASGSSLLGGQDTQYF. In nucleotides, the CDR3 is TGTGCTAGTGGTTCGAGCCTCCTGGGGGGGCAAGATACGCAGTATTTT.

The V gene is TRBV7-3, the J gene TRBJ1-2, with 9 bases identical to TRBD1. V trimming: 5 bases; J trimming: 3 bases; junction bases outside the gene matches: 7. The germline V gene has CDR1 SGHTA and CDR2 FQGTGA. This CDR3 comprises 15 residues. CDR3 DNA sequence: TGTGCCAGCAGCCGTGGACAGGGGCCCTACTATGGCTACACCTTC. Translated, it gives CASSRGQGPYYGYTF. Full variable domain (outside the CDR3, taken from reference TRBV7-3 and TRBJ1-2): GAGVSQTPSNKVTEKGKYVELRCDPISGHTALYWYRQSLGQGPEFLIYFQGTGAADDSGLPNDRFFAVRPEGSVSTLKIQRTERGDSAVYLCASSRGQGPYYGYTFGSGTRLTVV.

The chain recombines TRBV19 with TRBJ1-2; 7 nucleotides agree with TRBD1. V lost 3 bases, J lost 4 bases, and 14 bases stayed unmatched. CDR1 is LNHDA, CDR2 SQIVND, per germline (reference sequence). The CDR3 spans 17 residues. This CDR3 is CASSIRGGQRTGYGYTF. The CDR3 DNA is TGTGCCAGTAGTATTAGAGGGGGACAGCGGACAGGCTATGGCTACACCTTC.

CDR3 amino acids: CASSQEGAGYTF. The CDR3 bases are TGCGCCAGCAGCCAAGAGGGGGCGGGCTACACCTTC. The genes are TRBV4-1 and TRBJ1-2, with D maybe TRBD1 (6 bases). CDR1 is MGHRA and CDR2 is YSYEKL in the germline V gene. This CDR3 contains 12 residues. The V end lost 0 bases, the J end lost 8 bases, and 7 bases lay between the germline ends.

The chain is built from TRBV7-9 and TRBJ1-1; TRBD1 might be the D (5 bases). Germline CDR1 and CDR2: SEHNR and FQNEAQ (reference sequence). The V and J ends lost 5 bases and 0 bases respectively, with 13 bases between them. The CDR3 has 15 amino acids. CDR3 in DNA: TGTGCCAGCAGCCCACTGGGGGGAGTGAACACTGAAGCTTTCTTT. It is translated as CASSPLGGVNTEAFF.

This sequence joins TRBV3-1 (or the pseudogene TRBV3-2) and TRBJ1-3; maybe TRBD1 (6 bases). CDR3 length: 16 amino acids. Germline V lookup: CDR1 LGHDT, CDR2 YNNKEL (reference sequence). Trimming shortened V by 2 bases and J by 0 bases, and 11 bases separated the two germline ends. The CDR3 DNA reads TGTGCCAGCAGCCAAATGGACAGACGCTCTGGAAACACCATATATTTT. Translating it yields CASSQMDRRSGNTIYF.

J is TRBJ1-5 and V is TRBV19; perhaps TRBD1 as D (5 bases). The CDR3 length is 17 residues. CDR1 is LNHDA, CDR2 SQIVND, per germline (reference sequence). The V gene lost 2 bases and the J gene lost 1 base, with 15 bases spanning the gap. The CDR3, as DNA: TGTGCCAGTAGTATATCGCAGGGCAGGGTCAGCAATCAGCCCCAGCATTTT. Amino acid sequence: CASSISQGRVSNQPQHF.

This chain connects TRBV7-2 to TRBJ1-6; D is uncertain. This CDR3 has 16 amino acids. V was shortened by 0 bases and J by 7 bases, with 13 bases between the two germline ends. Germline V gives CDR1 SGHTA, CDR2 FQGNSA. CDR3 protein: CASSLAGGPANSPLHF. In DNA, the CDR3 is TGTGCCAGCAGCTTAGCTGGTGGGCCCGCAAATTCACCCCTCCACTTT.